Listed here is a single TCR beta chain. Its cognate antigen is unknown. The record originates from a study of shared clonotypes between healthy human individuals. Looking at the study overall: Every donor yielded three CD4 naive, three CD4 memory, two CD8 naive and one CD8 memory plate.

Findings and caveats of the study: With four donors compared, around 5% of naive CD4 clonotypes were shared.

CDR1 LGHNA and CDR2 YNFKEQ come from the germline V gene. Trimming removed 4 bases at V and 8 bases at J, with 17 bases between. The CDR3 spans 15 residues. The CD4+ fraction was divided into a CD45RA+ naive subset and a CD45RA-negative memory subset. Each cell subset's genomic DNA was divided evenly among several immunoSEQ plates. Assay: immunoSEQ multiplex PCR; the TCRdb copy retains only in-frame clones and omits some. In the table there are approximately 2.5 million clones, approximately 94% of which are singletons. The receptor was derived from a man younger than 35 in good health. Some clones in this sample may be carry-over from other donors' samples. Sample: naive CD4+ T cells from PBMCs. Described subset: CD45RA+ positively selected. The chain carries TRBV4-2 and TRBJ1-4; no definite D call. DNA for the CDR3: TGTGCCAGCAGCCCCTTAACTCAGATCCCGGAAAAACTGTTTTTT. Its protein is CASSPLTQIPEKLFF.